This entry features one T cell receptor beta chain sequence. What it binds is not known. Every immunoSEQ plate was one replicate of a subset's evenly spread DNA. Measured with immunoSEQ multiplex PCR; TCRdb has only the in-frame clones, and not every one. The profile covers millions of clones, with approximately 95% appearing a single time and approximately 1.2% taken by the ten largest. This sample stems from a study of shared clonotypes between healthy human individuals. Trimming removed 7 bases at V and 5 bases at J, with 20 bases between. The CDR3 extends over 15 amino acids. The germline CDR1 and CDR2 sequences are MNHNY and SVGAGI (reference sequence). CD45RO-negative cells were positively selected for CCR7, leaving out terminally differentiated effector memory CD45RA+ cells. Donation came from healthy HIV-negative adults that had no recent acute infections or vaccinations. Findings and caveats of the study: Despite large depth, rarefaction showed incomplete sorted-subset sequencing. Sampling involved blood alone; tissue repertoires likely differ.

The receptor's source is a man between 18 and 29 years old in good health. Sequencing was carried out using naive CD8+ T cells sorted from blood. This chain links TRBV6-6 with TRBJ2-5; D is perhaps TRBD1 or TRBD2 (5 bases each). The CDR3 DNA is TGTGCCAGCACCTCCCCCGGGACCCGGTGGGAGACCCAGTACTTC. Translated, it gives CASTSPGTRWETQYF.